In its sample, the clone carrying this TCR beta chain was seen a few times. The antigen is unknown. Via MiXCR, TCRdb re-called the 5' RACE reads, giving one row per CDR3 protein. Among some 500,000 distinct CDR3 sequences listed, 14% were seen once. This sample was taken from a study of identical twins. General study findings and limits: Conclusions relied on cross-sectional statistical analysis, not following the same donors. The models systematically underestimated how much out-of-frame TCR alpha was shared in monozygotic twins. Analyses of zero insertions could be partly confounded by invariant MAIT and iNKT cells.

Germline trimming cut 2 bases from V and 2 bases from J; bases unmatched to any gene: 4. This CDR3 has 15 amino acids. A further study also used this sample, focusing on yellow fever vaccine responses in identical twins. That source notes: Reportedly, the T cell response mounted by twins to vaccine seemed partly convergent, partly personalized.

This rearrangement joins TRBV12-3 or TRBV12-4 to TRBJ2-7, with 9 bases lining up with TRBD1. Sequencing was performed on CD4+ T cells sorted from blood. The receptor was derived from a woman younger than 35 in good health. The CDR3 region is CASSLSGQGTYEQYF. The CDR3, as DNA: TGTGCCAGCAGTTTAAGTGGACAGGGGACCTACGAGCAGTACTTC.